This is a list of T cell receptor beta chains from one sample in a study of regulatory T cells in long-lasting Graves disease. TCRdb reprocessed the multiplex PCR reads via MiXCR and lists one record per CDR3 protein. The sample carries around 500,000 distinct CDR3 sequences, less than 25% recorded once. The sample consisted of peripheral blood mononuclear cells (PBMCs), taken when the disease was refractory, from a patient treated with antithyroid drugs. The receptors were sampled from a female donor with Graves disease. CDR3s include the opening cysteine and the closing phenylalanine or tryptophan. The D gene is left open where the match is weak. Size is omitted from some rows. Given values are once, few, many or a class for expanded clones.

j_gene,abundance,v_gene,d_gene,CDR3aa,CDR3nt
TRBJ1-2,few,TRBV7-9,-,CASSAYYGYTF,TGTGCCAGCAGCGCATATTATGGCTACACCTTC
TRBJ2-2,-,TRBV7-2,-,CASSPRGAGVHTGELFF,TGTGCCAGCAGCCCCCGGGGGGCAGGGGTACACACCGGGGAGCTGTTTTTT
TRBJ1-1,many,TRBV28,-,CASSSGPMNTEAFF,TGTGCCAGCAGTTCGGGACCTATGAACACTGAAGCTTTCTTT
TRBJ2-7,-,TRBV13,TRBD1,CASSLDGQGSYEQYF,TGTGCCAGCAGCTTAGATGGACAGGGATCCTACGAGCAGTACTTC
TRBJ2-7,-,TRBV28,-,CASSSPSRAQYEQHF,TGTGCCAGCAGTTCCCCCTCCAGAGCCCAATACGAGCAGCACTTC
TRBJ1-6,-,TRBV9,-,CASSVDTRNSPLHF,TGTGCCAGCAGCGTCGATACCAGGAATTCACCCCTCCACTTT
TRBJ1-1,many,TRBV5-1,-,CASSLLPDSNTEAFF,TGCGCCAGCAGCTTGTTACCGGACTCGAACACTGAAGCTTTCTTT
TRBJ2-2,many,TRBV24-1,-,CATSDLGPPSRIPGELFF,TGTGCCACCAGTGATTTGGGACCCCCGAGCAGGATCCCCGGGGAGCTGTTTTTT
TRBJ2-7,-,TRBV6-1,TRBD2,CASSWWGGYEQYF,TGTGCCAGCAGTTGGTGGGGGGGCTACGAGCAGTACTTC
TRBJ2-5,few,TRBV10-3,TRBD1,CAISEEGALETQYF,TGTGCCATCAGTGAGGAGGGGGCTCTAGAGACCCAGTACTTC
TRBJ2-5,many,TRBV20-1,-,CSAAKGGETQYF,TGCAGTGCTGCCAAGGGGGGAGAGACCCAGTACTTC
TRBJ2-5,many,TRBV3-1,TRBD2,CASSRVSPAGEEETQYF,TGTGCCAGCAGCCGGGTTTCCCCAGCGGGAGAGGAGGAGACCCAGTACTTC